This T cell receptor beta chain came from a study of T cell changes during pregnancy in multiple sclerosis. Clones were read by immunoSEQ multiplex PCR, and TCRdb kept only the in-frame ones, dropping some. Found here are about 40,000 clones, approximately 94% of them singletons; the top ten hold over 1.5%. The CDR3 runs to 18 residues. Per germline, CDR1 KGHSH and CDR2 LQKENI. The V and J ends lost 3 bases and 0 bases, in that order; junction bases with no gene match: 13. This sequence was found in a female donor with multiple sclerosis, enrolled in a pregnancy study. The chain combines TRBV18 with TRBJ2-7, with 8 bases matching TRBD1. The starting material was peripheral blood, obtained in the third trimester of pregnancy. CDR3 sequence reads: CASSPLTGTGLSSYEQYF. Here the CDR3 DNA reads TGTGCCAGCTCACCGCTGACCGGGACAGGATTGAGCTCCTACGAGCAGTACTTC.